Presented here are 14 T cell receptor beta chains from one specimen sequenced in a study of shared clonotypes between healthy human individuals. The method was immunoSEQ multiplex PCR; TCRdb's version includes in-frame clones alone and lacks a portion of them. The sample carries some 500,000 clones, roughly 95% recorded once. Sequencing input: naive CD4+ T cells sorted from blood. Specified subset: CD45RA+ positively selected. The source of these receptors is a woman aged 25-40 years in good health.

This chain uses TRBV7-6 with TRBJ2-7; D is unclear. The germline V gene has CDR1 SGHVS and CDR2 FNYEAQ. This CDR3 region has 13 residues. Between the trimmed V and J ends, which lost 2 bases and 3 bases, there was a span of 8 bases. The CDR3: CASSLQADYEQYF. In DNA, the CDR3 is TGTGCCAGCAGCTTACAGGCGGACTACGAGCAGTACTTC.

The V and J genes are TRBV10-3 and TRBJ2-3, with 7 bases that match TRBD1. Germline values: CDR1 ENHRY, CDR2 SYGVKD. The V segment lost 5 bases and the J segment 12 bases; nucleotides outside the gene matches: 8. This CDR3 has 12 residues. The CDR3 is CAISSDRDAQYF. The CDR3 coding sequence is TGTGCCATCAGTAGTGACAGGGATGCTCAGTATTTT.

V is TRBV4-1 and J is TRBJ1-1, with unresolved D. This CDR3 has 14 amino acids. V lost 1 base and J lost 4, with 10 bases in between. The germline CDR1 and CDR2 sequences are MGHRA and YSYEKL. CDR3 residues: CASSQGGVSTEAFF. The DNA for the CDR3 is TGCGCCAGCAGCCAAGGCGGGGTAAGCACTGAAGCTTTCTTT.

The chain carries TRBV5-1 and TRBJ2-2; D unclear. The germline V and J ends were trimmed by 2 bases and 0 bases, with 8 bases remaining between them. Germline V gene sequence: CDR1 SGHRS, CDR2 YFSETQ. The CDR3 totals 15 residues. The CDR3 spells CASSLSETNTGELFF. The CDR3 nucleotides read TGCGCCAGCAGCTTATCCGAGACGAACACCGGGGAGCTGTTTTTT. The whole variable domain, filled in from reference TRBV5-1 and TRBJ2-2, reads KAGVTQTPRYLIKTRGQQVTLSCSPISGHRSVSWYQQTPGQGLQFLFEYFSETQRNKGNFPGRFSGRQFSNSRSEMNVSTLELGDSALYLCASSLSETNTGELFFGEGSRLTVL.

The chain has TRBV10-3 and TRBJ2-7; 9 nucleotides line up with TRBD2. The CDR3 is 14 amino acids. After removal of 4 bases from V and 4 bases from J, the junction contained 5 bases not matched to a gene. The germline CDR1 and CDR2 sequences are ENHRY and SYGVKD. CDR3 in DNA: TGTGCCATCAGTGGTCCAGCGGGAGGTTACGAGCAGTACTTC. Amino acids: CAISGPAGGYEQYF.

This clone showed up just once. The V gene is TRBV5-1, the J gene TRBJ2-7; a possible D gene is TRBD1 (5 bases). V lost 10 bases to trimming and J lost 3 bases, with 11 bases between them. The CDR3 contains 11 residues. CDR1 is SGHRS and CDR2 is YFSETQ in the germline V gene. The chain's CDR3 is CAGAKHYEQYF. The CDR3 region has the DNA TGCGCCGGGGCTAAACACTACGAGCAGTACTTC.

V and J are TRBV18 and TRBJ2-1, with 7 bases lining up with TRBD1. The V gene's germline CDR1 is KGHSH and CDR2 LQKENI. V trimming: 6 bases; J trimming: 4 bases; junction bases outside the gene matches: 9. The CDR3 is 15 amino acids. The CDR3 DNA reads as TGTGCCAGCTCTACCATAATGACAGGGTACAATGAGCAGTTCTTC. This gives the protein CASSTIMTGYNEQFF.

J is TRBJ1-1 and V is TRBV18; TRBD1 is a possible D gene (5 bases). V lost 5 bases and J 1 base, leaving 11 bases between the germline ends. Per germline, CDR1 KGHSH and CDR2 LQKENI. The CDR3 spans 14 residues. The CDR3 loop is CASSALTENTEAFF. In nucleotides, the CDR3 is TGTGCCAGCTCAGCCCTGACAGAGAACACTGAAGCTTTCTTT.

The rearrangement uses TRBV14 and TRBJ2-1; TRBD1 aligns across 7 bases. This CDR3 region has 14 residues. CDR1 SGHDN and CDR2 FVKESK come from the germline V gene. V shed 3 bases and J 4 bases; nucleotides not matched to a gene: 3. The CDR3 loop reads CASSHGQVYNEQFF. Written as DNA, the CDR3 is TGTGCCAGCAGCCATGGACAGGTTTACAATGAGCAGTTCTTC.

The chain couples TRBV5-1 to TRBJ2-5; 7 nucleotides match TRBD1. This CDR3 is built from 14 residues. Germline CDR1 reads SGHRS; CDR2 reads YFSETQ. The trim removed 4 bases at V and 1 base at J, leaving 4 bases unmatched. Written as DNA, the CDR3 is TGCGCCAGCAGCCTAGGACAGGCCCAAGAGACCCAGTACTTC. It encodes CASSLGQAQETQYF.

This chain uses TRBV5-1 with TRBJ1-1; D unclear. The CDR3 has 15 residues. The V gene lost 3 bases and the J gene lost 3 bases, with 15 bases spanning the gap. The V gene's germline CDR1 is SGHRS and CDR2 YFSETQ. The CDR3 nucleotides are TGCGCCAGCAGCTGGAACGGGCCAAAGGACACTGAAGCTTTCTTT. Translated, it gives CASSWNGPKDTEAFF.

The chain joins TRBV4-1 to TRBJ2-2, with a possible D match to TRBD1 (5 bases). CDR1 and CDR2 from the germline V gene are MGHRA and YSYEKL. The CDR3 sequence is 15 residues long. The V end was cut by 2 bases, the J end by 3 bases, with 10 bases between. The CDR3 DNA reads TGCGCCAGCAGCCAACTACAGGTCTACACCGGGGAGCTGTTTTTT. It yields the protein CASSQLQVYTGELFF.

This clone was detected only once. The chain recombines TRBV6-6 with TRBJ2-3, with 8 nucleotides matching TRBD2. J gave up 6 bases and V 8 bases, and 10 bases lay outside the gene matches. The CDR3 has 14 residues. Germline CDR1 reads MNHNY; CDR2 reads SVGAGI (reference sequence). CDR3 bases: TGTGCCAGCTCGGACGGGAGGGCCGCGGATACGCAGTATTTT. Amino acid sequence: CASSDGRAADTQYF.

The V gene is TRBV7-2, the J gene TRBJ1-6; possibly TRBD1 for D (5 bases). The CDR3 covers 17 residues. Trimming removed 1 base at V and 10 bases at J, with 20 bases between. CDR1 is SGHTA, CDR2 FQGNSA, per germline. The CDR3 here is CASSLVTWEGVISPLHF. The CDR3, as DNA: TGTGCCAGCAGCTTAGTTACCTGGGAAGGGGTCATCTCACCCCTCCACTTT.